Listed below are T cell receptor beta chains from one sample, sequenced in a study of shared clonotypes between healthy human individuals. Clones were read by immunoSEQ multiplex PCR, and TCRdb kept only the in-frame ones, dropping some. This table has hundreds of thousands of clones, around 93% appearing once. Material: naive CD8+ T cells sorted from blood. All receptors come from a man under 40 in good health. The CDR3 runs from the conserved cysteine through the conserved F or W. D genes are given only for firm matches. Size is omitted from some rows. Given values are once, few, many or a class for expanded clones.

>NA|NA|TRBV28|TRBJ2-2
CAVQPPTGLWLFF
TGTGCCGTCCAACCTCCGACAGGCCTCTGGCTGTTTTTT
>NA|NA|TRBV11-2|TRBJ1-5
CASSSNLGREPQHF
TGTGCCAGCAGCTCAAACCTGGGACGGGAGCCCCAGCATTTT
>NA|NA|TRBV25-1|TRBJ1-1
CASSERRGQNTEAFF
TGTGCCAGCAGTGAGCGTAGGGGACAGAACACTGAAGCTTTCTTT
>NA|NA|TRBV9|TRBJ2-1
CASSVEVSYNEQFF
TGTGCCAGCAGCGTAGAGGTGTCCTACAATGAGCAGTTCTTC
>TRBD1|NA|TRBV6-6|TRBJ2-7
CASSYGPGGGYEQYF
TGTGCCAGCAGTTACGGGCCAGGGGGCGGCTACGAGCAGTACTTC
>TRBD2|NA|TRBV28|TRBJ2-1
CATELAGSLYNEQFF
TGTGCCACTGAACTAGCGGGATCTCTCTACAATGAGCAGTTCTTC
>NA|NA|TRBV11-1|TRBJ2-2
CASSWRGYTGELFF
TGTGCCAGCAGCTGGAGAGGTTACACCGGGGAGCTGTTTTTT
>NA|NA|TRBV5-6|TRBJ1-1
CASSPGFTEAFF
TGTGCCAGCAGCCCTGGGTTCACTGAAGCTTTCTTT
>NA|few|TRBV10-3|TRBJ1-5
CAISVEGSNQPQHF
TGTGCCATCAGTGTGGAGGGCAGCAATCAGCCCCAGCATTTT
>NA|NA|TRBV9|TRBJ2-1
CASSVPPGLKYNEQFF
TGTGCCAGCAGCGTACCTCCGGGATTGAAATACAATGAGCAGTTCTTC
>TRBD1|once|TRBV4-1|TRBJ1-5
CASSQGVRTGGEEPQHF
TGCGCCAGCAGCCAAGGTGTGCGGACAGGTGGGGAAGAGCCCCAGCATTTT
>NA|NA|TRBV5-6|TRBJ1-5
CASSDRPSGQPQHF
TGTGCCAGCAGTGACAGGCCCTCAGGGCAGCCCCAGCATTTT
>NA|NA|TRBV7-2|TRBJ1-4
CASSLVRGELFF
TGTGCCAGCAGCTTAGTTCGCGGGGAACTGTTTTTT
>NA|NA|TRBV6-1|TRBJ1-6
CASSEAEPPKTPLHF
TGTGCCAGCAGTGAAGCGGAACCGCCAAAAACACCCCTCCACTTT
>TRBD1|NA|TRBV15|TRBJ2-3
CATSRVTTGTTDTQYF
TGTGCCACCAGCAGAGTAACGACAGGGACCACAGATACGCAGTATTTT
>NA|NA|TRBV2|TRBJ1-3
CASSPTGGNGNTIYF
TGTGCCAGCAGTCCGACAGGAGGCAATGGAAACACCATATATTTT